This entry features one TCR beta chain sequence. This specimen belongs to a study of cytomegalovirus exposure and HLA in healthy donors. With 60 Vbeta and 13 Jbeta primers, the PCR was carried out. Clones were sequenced by immunoSEQ multiplex PCR, and TCRdb holds only the in-frame ones, with some missing. The sample contains some 130,000 clones, just over 70% of which appear only once. Sequenced: PBMCs. The clonotype originates from a woman aged 55-70 years in good health and CMV-seropositive.

CDR3 sequence: CASSETGGIRPQHF. The CDR3 nucleotides read TGTGCCAGCAGTGAAACGGGAGGGATCCGGCCCCAGCATTTT. The chain is built from TRBV2 and TRBJ1-5, with D uncertain. CDR1 is SNHLY and CDR2 is FYNNEI in the germline V gene. V dropped 2 bases and J dropped 9 bases, with 14 bases sitting between them. The CDR3 has 14 residues.